This is a list of T cell receptor beta chains from one sample in a study of identifying expanded T cells in peripheral blood. The table came from immunoSEQ multiplex PCR; TCRdb's copy has only in-frame clones and leaves some out. This table has some 80,000 clones, approximately 90% appearing once. The sample comprised blood. The receptors were gathered from a person aged 18-70 years in good health. Both conserved end residues are part of each CDR3. Clone size appears in some rows only: once, few, many, or a class for an expanded clone.

abundance,v_gene,j_gene,CDR3aa
once,TRBV2,TRBJ1-1,CASLPPTGGLMNTEAFF
NA,TRBV29-1,TRBJ2-7,CSVEGGGLYEQYF
NA,TRBV19,TRBJ1-2,CASTPSGSSGLGYGYTF
NA,TRBV5-6,TRBJ1-2,CASSPRDRERGYTF
few,TRBV10-3,TRBJ2-3,CAISEGARTDTQYF
NA,TRBV5-6,TRBJ1-3,CASSLYGLSGSSGNTIYF
NA,TRBV29-1,TRBJ2-1,CSVRDRSSYNEQFF
NA,TRBV7-9,TRBJ2-3,CASSPAAPAPTDTQYF
NA,TRBV7-2,TRBJ1-2,CASSTSGASGYTF
NA,TRBV11-1,TRBJ1-1,CASSRRQGIAEAFF
NA,TRBV11-2,TRBJ1-2,CASSPGGDYGYTF
NA,TRBV25-1,TRBJ2-2,CASTGTGGLVGTGELFF
NA,TRBV10-3,TRBJ2-7,CAITTHRTGGEQYF
NA,TRBV10-3,TRBJ2-7,CAIRTPAAYEQYF
once,TRBV10-3,TRBJ2-2,CAITRTGPNTGELFF
NA,TRBV7-8,TRBJ1-1,CASSAPQGRTTEAFF
NA,TRBV29-1,TRBJ1-4,CSVSLTGSNEKLFF
NA,TRBV27,TRBJ2-7,CASSLLVTSYEQYF
NA,TRBV4-1,TRBJ2-5,CASSQDRTGRIQETQYF
NA,TRBV9,TRBJ2-1,CASSGDLLATYNEQFF
NA,TRBV6-5,TRBJ2-5,CASSDRTTSYF
NA,TRBV7-9,TRBJ2-3,CASSLRGGSTDTQYF
NA,TRBV7-2,TRBJ2-3,CASSLSGRSDTQYF
NA,TRBV18,TRBJ2-5,CASSPGGGETQYF
NA,TRBV5-4,TRBJ2-2,CASFRGAGNTGELFF
few,TRBV27,TRBJ2-1,CASSSPSPNGEQFF
NA,TRBV7-2,TRBJ1-2,CASSLGDRGRGGYTF
few,TRBV6-6,TRBJ1-2,CASSYSQGRNYGYTF
NA,TRBV28,TRBJ2-7,CASSLRGRVYEQYF
NA,TRBV5-1,TRBJ2-7,CASSLGQGPDEQYF
NA,TRBV5-1,TRBJ1-1,CASGEVNTEAFF
NA,TRBV9,TRBJ1-1,CASSLDPGQGPRTEAFF
NA,TRBV6-1,TRBJ1-1,CASIGQGWGTEAFF
NA,TRBV7-2,TRBJ1-5,CASSLVGNQPQHF
NA,TRBV11-2,TRBJ1-1,CASSLTGGNTEAFF
once,TRBV7-9,TRBJ1-1,CASSLVGAPSEAFF
NA,TRBV14,TRBJ2-1,CASSQSPKAYNEQFF
NA,TRBV5-1,TRBJ1-5,CASRLTGESNQPQHF
NA,TRBV7-8,TRBJ1-2,CASSLVQGADGYTF
NA,TRBV2,TRBJ1-2,CARRGETGSENYGYTF
few,TRBV28,TRBJ2-1,CASRAPGPLGNEQFF
few,TRBV6-1,TRBJ2-5,CASSESLETQYF
NA,TRBV4-2,TRBJ2-1,CASSQIPEREAGNEQFF
NA,TRBV7-9,TRBJ2-1,CASSIPTPHEQFF
NA,TRBV19,TRBJ1-1,CASNGSPGREAFF
NA,TRBV7-8,TRBJ2-3,CASSLGRSTDTQYF
NA,TRBV19,TRBJ1-1,CASRTGGTEAFF
few,TRBV6-1,TRBJ1-2,CASSAVEGRNTF
NA,TRBV28,TRBJ1-5,CASSNRGGNQPQHF
NA,TRBV14,TRBJ1-1,CASSPSSRQTEAFF
NA,TRBV2,TRBJ1-3,CGGVSGNTIYF
NA,TRBV18,TRBJ2-1,CASSPLNEQFF
NA,TRBV7-2,TRBJ1-1,CASSLAGGRGWTEAFF
NA,TRBV11-2,TRBJ1-4,CASSLRSKPRGEKLFF
NA,TRBV19,TRBJ2-2,CASSNSGRTGELFF
NA,TRBV7-2,TRBJ1-2,CASSLGFTAYGYTF
once,TRBV9,TRBJ2-7,CASSVGTGIYEQYF
NA,TRBV9,TRBJ2-3,CASSVAYGRTTDTQYF
NA,TRBV7-9,TRBJ1-3,CASSLVIGSGNTIYF